This is a list of T cell receptor beta chains from one sample in a study of T cells in Graves' hyperthyroidism and ophthalmopathy. TCRdb re-derived calls from the multiplex PCR reads in MiXCR, one entry per CDR3 protein. The sample consists of more than 500,000 distinct CDR3 sequences, 14% of them appearing once. Specimen: blood. Receptors originate from a woman aged 40 to 49 with Graves' hyperthyroidism. CDR3s include the opening cysteine and the closing phenylalanine or tryptophan. The order of the fields is V gene, J gene, D gene, clone size, CDR3 DNA, CDR3 protein. The D gene is left open where the match is weak. The size entry is marked missing in some rows and otherwise reads once, few, many or a size class.

v_call: TRBV25-1
j_call: TRBJ1-4
d_call: .
clone_size: .
cdr3_nt: TGTGCCAGCAGTCCTACCGAGACAGGCCCATATGAAAAACTGTTTTTT
cdr3_aa: CASSPTETGPYEKLFF

v_call: TRBV28
j_call: TRBJ2-1
d_call: .
clone_size: many
cdr3_nt: TGTGCCAGCAGTCCACGTCATTTAGCGGACTACAATGAGCAGTTCTTC
cdr3_aa: CASSPRHLADYNEQFF

v_call: TRBV28
j_call: TRBJ2-6
d_call: .
clone_size: many
cdr3_nt: TGTGCCACCCAAGGATTAGAGTCTGGGGCCAACGTCCTGACTTTC
cdr3_aa: CATQGLESGANVLTF

v_call: TRBV4-2
j_call: TRBJ2-7
d_call: .
clone_size: once
cdr3_nt: TGTGCCAGCAGCCAAGACTTAGGGGGGTACTACGAGCAGTACTTC
cdr3_aa: CASSQDLGGYYEQYF

v_call: TRBV9
j_call: TRBJ2-5
d_call: TRBD1
clone_size: many
cdr3_nt: TGTGCCAGCAGCGCCGACTTACAGGGGTCCGAGACCCAGTACTTC
cdr3_aa: CASSADLQGSETQYF

v_call: TRBV7-3
j_call: TRBJ1-1
d_call: TRBD1
clone_size: many
cdr3_nt: TGTGCCAGCAGCTTCCCAGGGGGCACTGAAGCTTTCTTT
cdr3_aa: CASSFPGGTEAFF

v_call: TRBV20-1
j_call: TRBJ2-7
d_call: .
clone_size: many
cdr3_nt: TGCAGTGCTAGCAACAGGGCCAACTACGAGCAGTACTTC
cdr3_aa: CSASNRANYEQYF

v_call: TRBV12-3/TRBV12-4
j_call: TRBJ1-1
d_call: .
clone_size: many
cdr3_nt: TGTGCCAGCAGCGGCGGGGGCCGGGACCCTCGGGGAGCTTTCTTT
cdr3_aa: CASSGGGRDPRGAFF

v_call: TRBV29-1
j_call: TRBJ1-4
d_call: .
clone_size: few
cdr3_nt: TGCAGCGTTCTTTTGGGGGCTGTAGGTGAAAAACTGTTTTTT
cdr3_aa: CSVLLGAVGEKLFF

v_call: TRBV29-1
j_call: TRBJ2-3
d_call: .
clone_size: .
cdr3_nt: TGCAGCGTTCGAGGGACTTTAACAGATACGCAGTATTTT
cdr3_aa: CSVRGTLTDTQYF

v_call: TRBV7-8
j_call: TRBJ1-1
d_call: .
clone_size: many
cdr3_nt: TGTGCCAGCAGCTTATCGGGGGGAGTTGAAGCTTTCTTT
cdr3_aa: CASSLSGGVEAFF

v_call: TRBV11-2
j_call: TRBJ2-5
d_call: .
clone_size: many
cdr3_nt: TGTGCCAGCAGCGCCCCCGGGACCCCCAACCAAGAGACCCAGTACTTC
cdr3_aa: CASSAPGTPNQETQYF

v_call: TRBV5-1
j_call: TRBJ2-1
d_call: TRBD2
clone_size: many
cdr3_nt: TGCGCCAGCAGTCGGGGGGAGGGGTACTCCTACAATGAGCAGTTCTTC
cdr3_aa: CASSRGEGYSYNEQFF

v_call: TRBV6-1
j_call: TRBJ2-6
d_call: TRBD1
clone_size: .
cdr3_nt: TGTGCCAGCAGTGAGCGGTTCGGGACAGGGTACTCTGGGGCCAACGTCCTGACTTTC
cdr3_aa: CASSERFGTGYSGANVLTF

v_call: TRBV5-8
j_call: TRBJ2-1
d_call: TRBD2
clone_size: few
cdr3_nt: TGTGCCAGCAGCTTCGGGACTAGCAAGGACAATGAGCAGTTCTTC
cdr3_aa: CASSFGTSKDNEQFF

v_call: TRBV10-3
j_call: TRBJ2-1
d_call: TRBD2
clone_size: many
cdr3_nt: TGTGCCATCAGTAAGAATAGCGGGAGTTACTCCTACAATGAGCAGTTCTTC
cdr3_aa: CAISKNSGSYSYNEQFF

v_call: TRBV28
j_call: TRBJ1-2
d_call: .
clone_size: many
cdr3_nt: TGTGCCAGCAGGTCTAACTATGGCTACACCTTC
cdr3_aa: CASRSNYGYTF

v_call: TRBV11-2
j_call: TRBJ1-3
d_call: .
clone_size: few
cdr3_nt: TGTGCCAGCAGCTCGTCCACGGGCGGTGGAAACACCATATATTTT
cdr3_aa: CASSSSTGGGNTIYF

v_call: TRBV28
j_call: TRBJ2-1
d_call: .
clone_size: .
cdr3_nt: TGTGCCACCTTCAGCTCGGCGGGATTCTTGGGTGAGCAGTTCTTC
cdr3_aa: CATFSSAGFLGEQFF

v_call: TRBV7-8
j_call: TRBJ2-7
d_call: TRBD2
clone_size: .
cdr3_nt: TGTGCCAGCAGCTCGACTAGCGGGATCTATACCGAGCAGTACTTC
cdr3_aa: CASSSTSGIYTEQYF